Following are 18 T cell receptor beta chains from one sample sequenced in a study of T cells after yellow fever vaccination (dated by TCRdb to between 2018 and 2020). This specimen's treatment or condition label, per the study, means: live attenuated yellow fever vaccine strain. Libraries came from 5' RACE. TCRdb names Illumina NovaSeq 6000 as the instrument used. TCRdb trimmed the raw reads at Q25, called clones with MiXCR and kept productive beta chains. Entries that share a CDR3 protein sequence are merged under the most common genes and DNA. This sample lists hundreds of thousands of distinct CDR3 sequences; 3.6% were detected once. The ten largest clones represent around a quarter of the sample. Specimen: PBMCs, collected on the day of the yellow fever booster vaccination. All receptors derive from a young man who received the YFV17D yellow fever vaccine.

The sample holds a few counts of this clonotype. CDR3 sequence: CASSFQGEGLNTEAFF. Here the CDR3 DNA reads TGTGCCAGCAGCTTTCAGGGGGAGGGTTTGAACACTGAAGCTTTCTTT. V and J are TRBV5-4 and TRBJ1-1; 7 positions agree with TRBD1. The germline gives CDR1 SGHNT, CDR2 YYREEE (reference sequence). Trimming cost V 2 bases and J 0 bases; bases outside gene matches: 7. This CDR3 region has 16 residues.

This clonotype was observed many times. This rearrangement joins TRBV5-1 to TRBJ1-1; TRBD1 aligns across 8 bases. The CDR3 is made up of 15 amino acids. V was clipped by 4 bases and J by 4 bases; unmatched bases: 9. Germline CDR1 reads SGHRS; CDR2 reads YFSETQ. DNA for the CDR3: TGCGCCAGCAGCCCCCCCGGACAGGGTCCCACTGAAGCTTTCTTT. It codes for CASSPPGQGPTEAFF.

This clonotype showed up many times. The chain is built from TRBV20-1 and TRBJ2-4, with a possible D match to TRBD1 (6 bases). Germline V gene sequence: CDR1 DFQATT, CDR2 SNEGSKA (reference sequence). The CDR3 extends over 11 amino acids. The ends were cut back, 1 base at V and 9 bases at J, with 7 bases in the middle. CDR3 protein: CSARVGGIQYF. The CDR3 DNA sequence: TGCAGTGCTAGAGTAGGGGGCATTCAGTACTTC.

This clonotype turned up a few times. The chain uses TRBV28 and TRBJ2-3; D is uncertain. Germline V lookup: CDR1 MDHEN, CDR2 SYDVKM. The CDR3 is 15 residues long. V lost 5 bases to trimming and J lost 6 bases, with 18 bases between them. The CDR3: CASSAVRTIWDTQYF. CDR3 DNA sequence: TGTGCCAGCAGTGCTGTGAGAACCATATGGGATACGCAGTATTTT.

This clonotype was observed many times. The chain combines TRBV6-6 with TRBJ2-7; 9 bases line up with TRBD1. CDR1 MNHNY and CDR2 SVGAGI come from the germline V gene (reference sequence). This CDR3 has 15 amino acids. V lost 0 bases, J lost 5 bases, and 5 bases stayed unmatched. CDR3 residues: CASSYSQGARDEQYF. As DNA, the CDR3 is TGTGCCAGCAGTTACTCACAGGGGGCTCGCGACGAGCAGTACTTC.

This clonotype was seen more than once but under ten times. V usage is TRBV29-1 and J usage is TRBJ1-2; TRBD1 matches at 9 bases. Germline V gene sequence: CDR1 SQVTM, CDR2 ANQGSEA. With 6 bases clipped from V and 6 bases from J, the junction kept 5 bases outside the gene matches. The CDR3 is 12 residues long. The CDR3 DNA reads as TGCAGCGTGCGGGACAGGGAGAATGGCTACACCTTC. Protein sequence: CSVRDRENGYTF.

A few counts support this clonotype. This rearrangement joins TRBV7-2 to TRBJ2-3; TRBD2 agrees at 10 bases. The CDR3 contains 17 residues. V was clipped by 3 bases and J by 2 bases; unmatched bases: 8. Germline-derived CDR1 and CDR2 are SGHTA and FQGNSA. The CDR3 region is CASSLVLSGGNTDTQYF. In DNA, the CDR3 is TGTGCCAGCAGCTTGGTTCTTAGCGGGGGGAACACAGATACGCAGTATTTT.

This clonotype came up many times. The CDR3 region is CASSFGGRVVNEQFF. CDR3 nucleotide sequence: TGTGCCAGCAGCTTCGGCGGCAGGGTTGTAAATGAGCAGTTCTTC. The V and J genes are TRBV7-2 and TRBJ2-1; D may be TRBD1 (5 bases). The CDR3 length is 15 residues. Germline CDR1 reads SGHTA; CDR2 reads FQGNSA. Trimming stripped 3 bases from V and 7 bases from J, with 16 bases between.

At least ten counts were recorded for this clonotype. This rearrangement joins TRBV5-1 to TRBJ2-7; possibly TRBD2 for D (5 bases). Deletions cut 4 bases from V and 2 bases from J, with 7 bases between. This CDR3 is 12 amino acids long. CDR1 is SGHRS and CDR2 is YFSETQ in the germline V gene. CDR3 bases: TGCGCCAGCAGCCCGCGGGCCTACGAGCAGTACGTC. Encoded protein: CASSPRAYEQYV.

This clonotype has just a few counts. This sequence joins TRBV19 and TRBJ2-1; 9 positions match TRBD2. The trim removed 7 bases at V and 2 bases at J, leaving 3 bases unmatched. This CDR3 region has 14 residues. CDR1 and CDR2 (germline): LNHDA, SQIVND (reference sequence). This CDR3 reads CASTPSGAYNEQFF. As DNA, the CDR3 is TGTGCCAGTACCCCTAGCGGGGCCTACAATGAGCAGTTCTTC.

This clonotype was recorded at least ten times. The chain carries TRBV7-9 and TRBJ2-7, with 9 positions matching TRBD1. V shed 7 bases, J shed 6 bases, and the junction held 7 bases outside the gene matches. The length of the CDR3 is 13 residues. The germline gives CDR1 SEHNR, CDR2 FQNEAQ (reference sequence). The CDR3 DNA is TGTGCCAGCACTGGACAGGGGCGTACCGAGCAGTACTTC. It specifies CASTGQGRTEQYF.

The chain joins TRBV18 to TRBJ2-1, with TRBD2 identical over 16 bases. The CDR3 totals 19 residues. Trimming cost V 3 bases and J 0 bases; bases outside gene matches: 5. The germline V gene has CDR1 KGHSH and CDR2 LQKENI. The CDR3 DNA sequence: TGTGCCAGCTCACCGCCGGGACTAGCGGGGGGGAGCTCCTACAATGAGCAGTTCTTC. It yields the protein CASSPPGLAGGSSYNEQFF.

Many counts were recorded for this clonotype. The CDR3 region is CASSLQVQETQYF. As DNA, the CDR3 is TGCGCCAGCAGCTTACAGGTCCAAGAGACCCAGTACTTC. The rearrangement links TRBV5-1 to TRBJ2-5; maybe TRBD1 (5 bases). The CDR3 runs to 13 residues. V dropped 2 bases and J dropped 1 base, with 6 bases sitting between them. Germline CDR1 reads SGHRS; CDR2 reads YFSETQ.

This clonotype has a handful of counts. This chain uses TRBV5-1 with TRBJ1-1, with D perhaps matching TRBD1 (5 bases). CDR1 and CDR2 from the germline V gene are SGHRS and YFSETQ. This CDR3 is 14 amino acids long. V lost 0 bases to trimming and J lost 7 bases, with 13 bases between them. The chain's CDR3 is CASSLAWLGVEAFF. CDR3 in DNA: TGCGCCAGCAGCTTGGCCTGGTTGGGGGTTGAAGCTTTCTTT.

This clonotype was observed a handful of times. The CDR3 DNA follows: TGCGCCAGCAGCCAAGACGTCCAGGGCCTCTACAATGAGCAGTTCTTC. Translation: CASSQDVQGLYNEQFF. The chain has TRBV4-3 and TRBJ2-1, with D possibly being TRBD1 (5 bases). CDR3 length equals 16 residues. Germline CDR1 is LGHNA and CDR2 is YSLEER. Trimming pared 0 bases from V and 3 bases from J, leaving 12 bases between.

In this sample, this clonotype turned up a few times. For the CDR3, the DNA is TGCAGTGCTAGAGTAACAGGGCTCGGCAATCAGCCCCAGCATTTT. Translating gives CSARVTGLGNQPQHF. This chain connects TRBV20-1 to TRBJ1-5; tentatively, D is TRBD1 (6 bases). The germline V gene encodes CDR1 DFQATT and CDR2 SNEGSKA (reference sequence). V dropped 1 base and J dropped 2 bases, with 12 bases sitting between them. The length of the CDR3 is 15 residues.

Many counts were recorded for this clonotype. CDR3 amino acids: CATSKVGGPNSPLHF. Written as DNA, the CDR3 is TGTGCCACCAGCAAGGTTGGGGGACCTAATTCACCCCTCCACTTT. This chain connects TRBV15 to TRBJ1-6, with D possibly being TRBD1 (5 bases). Trimming took 4 bases from V and 6 from J, leaving 13 bases between them. The CDR3 sequence is 15 residues long. Germline values: CDR1 LNHNV, CDR2 YYDKDF (reference sequence). Together with reference TRBV15 and TRBJ1-6, the CDR3 gives the full variable domain: DAMVIQNPRYQVTQFGKPVTLSCSQTLNHNVMYWYQQKSSQAPKLLFHYYDKDFNNEADTPDNFQSRRPNTSFCFLDIRSPGLGDTAMYLCATSKVGGPNSPLHFGNGTRLTVT.

This clonotype was counted only a few times. The chain is built from TRBV2 and TRBJ2-7, with D perhaps assigned TRBD1 or TRBD2 (6 bases each). Germline CDR1 is SNHLY and CDR2 is FYNNEI. The CDR3 sequence is 14 residues long. Trimming took off 2 bases at V and 3 bases at J, with 11 bases between the two ends. CDR3: CASSEQGTHYEQYF. The CDR3, as DNA: TGTGCCAGCAGTGAACAGGGGACTCACTACGAGCAGTACTTC.